Listed here are 12 T cell receptor beta chains from one sample, sequenced in a study of cytomegalovirus exposure and HLA in healthy donors (TCRdb year 2017). The method behind the library was the immunoSEQ multiplex PCR assay. For the multiplex PCR, a mixture combining 60 forward primers for TCR Vbeta segments and 13 reverse primers for TCR Jbeta segments was used. Sourced from immuneACCESS, this table was stored by TCRdb with only in-frame sequences that have V and J called. A share of the clones is absent; for the studies checked, an unresolved V gene accounts for under half, and the remainder has no known explanation. Recorded for this sample are roughly 200,000 clones; 70% to 85% of them occurred a single time. Around 3.5% of the sample rests with the top ten. The source material was PBMCs. Receptors originate from a man aged 40-55 years in good health and CMV-seropositive.

The chain has TRBV30 and TRBJ2-4; D is uncertain. The CDR3 runs 12 residues. CDR1 is GTSNPN and CDR2 is SVGIG in the germline V gene (reference sequence). V shed 0 bases and J shed 7 bases, with 7 bases lying between them. CDR3 nucleotide sequence: TGTGCCTGGAGTGTAGTGGGCAACATTCAGTACTTC. Encoded protein: CAWSVVGNIQYF.

The chain links TRBV29-1 to TRBJ1-2; 11 nucleotides line up with TRBD1. Trimming took 5 bases from V and 6 from J; bases not matched to a gene: 5. The CDR3 contains 13 residues. Germline CDR1 and CDR2: SQVTM and ANQGSEA. CDR3 sequence: CSVRDRGLDGYTF. The CDR3 DNA follows: TGCAGCGTTAGGGACAGGGGGTTGGATGGCTACACCTTC.

The chain couples TRBV4-3 to TRBJ2-3; no definite D call. The V gene lost 4 bases and the J gene lost 4 bases, with 12 bases spanning the gap. Germline CDR1 and CDR2: LGHNA and YSLEER. CDR3 length: 14 residues. The CDR3 DNA reads TGCGCCAGCAGCCTTTCCTACTCCCCAGATACGCAGTATTTT. It yields the protein CASSLSYSPDTQYF.

The chain uses TRBV15 and TRBJ2-4; 9 bases agree with TRBD1. Germline-derived CDR1 and CDR2 are LNHNV and YYDKDF (reference sequence). V dropped 0 bases and J dropped 1; count of bases not matched to a gene: 4. This CDR3 is built from 17 residues. DNA of the CDR3: TGTGCCACCAGCAGAGACACGACAGGGGGGGCCAAAAACATTCAGTACTTC. As protein: CATSRDTTGGAKNIQYF.

A word on this clone: Different DNA sequences within this sample yield the same CDR3. This chain links TRBV27 with TRBJ1-1; 8 positions agree with TRBD1. This CDR3 spans 16 amino acids. The V segment lost 5 bases and the J segment 5 bases; nucleotides outside the gene matches: 13. Germline V gene data show CDR1 as MNHEY and CDR2 as SMNVEV (reference sequence). The CDR3 sequence is CASSPGQGHMGTEAFF. The DNA of the CDR3 is TGTGCCAGCAGTCCAGGACAGGGCCATATGGGGACTGAAGCTTTCTTT.

J is TRBJ1-5 and V is TRBV6-5; D not certain. The CDR3 consists of 12 residues. The germline gives CDR1 MNHEY, CDR2 SVGAGI. Trimming removed 11 bases from V and 5 bases from J, with 13 bases in between. The CDR3 is CAGRLGDQPQHF. The CDR3 DNA sequence: TGTGCCGGTCGCTTGGGCGATCAGCCCCAGCATTTT.

This sequence joins TRBV27 and TRBJ2-1, with D perhaps TRBD1 (6 bases). Trimming shortened V by 0 bases and J by 2 bases, and 17 bases separated the two germline ends. The CDR3 contains 18 residues. CDR1 and CDR2 from the germline V gene are MNHEY and SMNVEV (reference sequence). This CDR3 is CASSLSTRSGAPYNEQFF. In DNA form, the CDR3 reads TGTGCCAGCAGTTTATCCACCCGATCAGGGGCCCCCTACAATGAGCAGTTCTTC.

In its sample, this clone was seen once. V and J are TRBV25-1 and TRBJ2-5, with TRBD2 as a possible D gene (5 bases). With 5 bases removed from V and 2 bases from J, the gap between germline ends came to 12 bases. In germline, CDR1 is MGHDK, CDR2 SYGVNS. The CDR3 totals 14 residues. CDR3 in DNA: TGTGCCAGCAGTCCCGTCCCGGGGCAAGAGACCCAGTACTTC. Translated, it gives CASSPVPGQETQYF.

The chain uses TRBV28 and TRBJ2-3; 14 nucleotides match TRBD2. V shed 5 bases, J shed 3 bases, and the junction held 4 bases outside the gene matches. Germline values: CDR1 MDHEN, CDR2 SYDVKM. The CDR3 loop spans 16 amino acids. DNA of the CDR3: TGTGCCAGCAGTAGGGGACTAGCGGGAGTGACAGATACGCAGTATTTT. Translating it yields CASSRGLAGVTDTQYF. Full variable domain (rest looked up from reference TRBV28 and TRBJ2-3): DVKVTQSSRYLVKRTGEKVFLECVQDMDHENMFWYRQDPGLGLRLIYFSYDVKMKEKGDIPEGYSVSREKKERFSLILESASTNQTSMYLCASSRGLAGVTDTQYFGPGTRLTVL.

This clone was observed once. The chain is built from TRBV6-4 and TRBJ2-1; 9 nucleotides align to TRBD2. CDR3 length equals 15 residues. The V segment lost 10 bases and the J segment 8 bases; nucleotides outside the gene matches: 15. Germline V lookup: CDR1 MRHNA, CDR2 SNTAGT. CDR3 amino acids: CANRQLGGGADEQFF. CDR3 sequence (DNA): TGTGCCAACAGGCAGCTTGGCGGGGGGGCGGATGAGCAGTTCTTC.

In its sample, this clone was seen a few times. The V and J genes are TRBV6-6 and TRBJ2-5, with TRBD1 matching over 7 bases. After removal of 4 bases from V and 3 bases from J, the junction contained 5 bases not matched to a gene. This CDR3 spans 14 amino acids. The V gene's germline CDR1 is MNHNY and CDR2 SVGAGI (reference sequence). CDR3 sequence reads: CASSLDRVKETQYF. Written as DNA, the CDR3 is TGTGCCAGCAGTTTAGACAGGGTAAAAGAGACCCAGTACTTC.

The chain couples TRBV27 to TRBJ2-7, with D perhaps matching TRBD2 (5 bases). This CDR3 is 14 amino acids long. In germline, CDR1 is MNHEY, CDR2 SMNVEV (reference sequence). The V end was cut by 5 bases, the J end by 6 bases, with 17 bases between. The CDR3 is CASSPGLGLVEQYF. CDR3 coding DNA: TGTGCCAGCAGTCCCGGACTGGGCCTCGTCGAGCAGTACTTC.